This is a list of T cell receptor beta chains from one sample in a study of response to subunit inactivated influenza vaccine. A single record per CDR3 protein comes from TCRdb applying MiXCR to the RT-PCR reads. Of fewer than 350,000 distinct CDR3 sequences listed, 21% are singletons. Sequencing was performed on PBMCs from blood, taken about 20 months after vaccination. Receptors were obtained from a man between 50 and 75 years old who received an inactivated influenza vaccine. The CDR3 runs from the conserved cysteine through the conserved F or W. Each record gives: clone size, D gene, CDR3 length, J gene, V gene, CDR3 DNA, CDR3 protein. The D gene is left open where the match is weak. The size entry is marked missing in some rows and otherwise reads once, few, many or a size class.

NA NA 16 TRBJ2-3 TRBV6-5 TGTGCCAGCAGTTACACCGGGGGCTCTAGCACAGATACGCAGTATTTT CASSYTGGSSTDTQYF
NA TRBD2 17 TRBJ2-6 TRBV6-5 TGTGCCAGCAGTTACGAGGCGGGAGGGGCTGGGGCCAACGTCCTGACTTTC CASSYEAGGAGANVLTF
NA NA 13 TRBJ1-3 TRBV9 TGTGCCAGCAGCTTCGAATCTGGAAACACCATATATTTT CASSFESGNTIYF
NA TRBD1 15 TRBJ2-7 TRBV6-5 TGTGCCAGCAGTTACGGACAGGAGCCCTCCTACGAGCAGTACTTC CASSYGQEPSYEQYF
NA NA 16 TRBJ2-1 TRBV2 TGTGCCAGCAGTGATGTGTTGATAAGCTCCTACAATGAGCAGTTCTTC CASSDVLISSYNEQFF
NA TRBD1 13 TRBJ1-2 TRBV27 TGTGCCAGCAAGGGGCAGGGGGCTGAGGGCTACACCTTC CASKGQGAEGYTF
NA NA 14 TRBJ2-1 TRBV10-3 TGTGCCATAGGGGGGACAGAACTAGACAATGAGCAGTTCTTC CAIGGTELDNEQFF
few TRBD2 16 TRBJ2-2 TRBV12-5 TGTGCTAGTGGCTTGGGACTAGCGGGGAACACCGGGGAGCTGTTTTTT CASGLGLAGNTGELFF
many NA 11 TRBJ2-1 TRBV10-3 TGTGCCATCAGCTCTGCGAATGAGCAGTTCTTC CAISSANEQFF
few TRBD1 16 TRBJ2-7 TRBV7-3 TGTGCCAGCAGCTTAAATTATGGGACAGGGGCCCAGGAGCAGTACTTC CASSLNYGTGAQEQYF
NA NA 12 TRBJ1-6 TRBV20-1 TGCAGTGCCCCGCATTCGAATTCACCCCTCCACTTT CSAPHSNSPLHF
NA NA 12 TRBJ2-1 TRBV12-5 TGTGCTAGTGGGCAGCCGGGGAGTGAGCAGTTCTTC CASGQPGSEQFF
NA NA 14 TRBJ1-5 TRBV7-2 TGTGCCAGCAGCTACCCCGGCTTGAATCAGCCCCAGCATTTT CASSYPGLNQPQHF
many NA 14 TRBJ2-1 TRBV11-3 TGTGCCAGCAGCGCAAGCGCGGGTTACAATGAGCAGTTCTTC CASSASAGYNEQFF
NA TRBD2 15 TRBJ2-1 TRBV5-1 TGCGCCAGCAGCTTGGGACTAGCGGCATACAATGAGCAGTTCTTC CASSLGLAAYNEQFF
NA NA 16 TRBJ2-3 TRBV5-4 TGTGCCAGCAGCTTTAGAATGGGACTTGGAGCAGATACGCAGTATTTT CASSFRMGLGADTQYF
few NA 14 TRBJ2-4 TRBV7-9 TGTGCCAGCAGCCCGATCGGAGCCAAAAACATTCAGTACTTC CASSPIGAKNIQYF
NA NA 15 TRBJ2-7 TRBV6-2/TRBV6-3 TGTGCCAGCAGCCTCATCAGGGGTTACTCCTACGAGCAGTACTTC CASSLIRGYSYEQYF
few NA 12 TRBJ2-5 TRBV20-1 TGCAGCGCCAGGCAGGGGAAAGAGACCCAGTACTTC CSARQGKETQYF
few NA 11 TRBJ1-2 TRBV29-1 TGCAGCGTTCGAGGGGGAGATGGCTACACCTTC CSVRGGDGYTF
few NA 13 TRBJ2-7 TRBV15 TGTGCCACCAGCAGAGCCGGGAACTACGAGCAGTACTTC CATSRAGNYEQYF
many TRBD1 15 TRBJ1-1 TRBV7-2 TGTGCCAGCAGTTTGCGACCAGGGGGAGGCACTGAAGCTTTCTTT CASSLRPGGGTEAFF